This T cell receptor beta chain was sequenced in a study of CD4 and CD8 cells across lung adenocarcinoma regions (dated by TCRdb to the late 2010s). About the full investigation: To look at intratumor heterogeneity in the T cell receptor repertoire, the study compared tumor centers against tumor margins.

The method behind the library was PCR. Data came from a HiSeq X Ten. TCRdb cleaned the public reads at Q25 with fastp, built clones with MiXCR and kept in-frame beta chains. Duplicate CDR3 protein sequences are folded into a single record with the most common DNA and genes. The sample table records about 6,500 distinct CDR3 sequences; around 48% of these occur just once. The ten largest account for approximately 20% of the sample. The V end gives up 7 bases and the J end 7 bases, leaving 2 bases in the junction not matched to a gene. Its CDR3 holds 12 amino acids, cysteine through phenylalanine. CDR3 DNA is the only sequence kept; it has 36 bases, read in frame from the first base. This clonotype was seen a few times. Its cognate antigen has yet to be identified. No base quality values were provided; no much bigger clone lies one nucleotide off. The donors were patients who had localized lung adenocarcinoma, which is a subtype of non-small cell lung cancer. The samples were taken from the centers of localized lung adenocarcinomas. For TCR repertoire analysis, CD8+ T cells from tumor tissue were profiled separately from CD4+ T cells.

The source is a female donor with lung adenocarcinoma. The CD4 and CD8 labels of this study may be unreliable. The chain is encoded by TRBV12-3 or TRBV12-4 joined to TRBJ2-2; TRBD2 matches 8 bases in the middle. The sample comprised CD8+ T cells from the center of a lung tumor. This specimen's cell subset or site label, per the study, means: tumor center region. Here the CDR3 is given as CASTGGGGELFF. The nucleotides are TGTGCCAGCACCGGGGGGGGCGGGGAGCTGTTTTTT.